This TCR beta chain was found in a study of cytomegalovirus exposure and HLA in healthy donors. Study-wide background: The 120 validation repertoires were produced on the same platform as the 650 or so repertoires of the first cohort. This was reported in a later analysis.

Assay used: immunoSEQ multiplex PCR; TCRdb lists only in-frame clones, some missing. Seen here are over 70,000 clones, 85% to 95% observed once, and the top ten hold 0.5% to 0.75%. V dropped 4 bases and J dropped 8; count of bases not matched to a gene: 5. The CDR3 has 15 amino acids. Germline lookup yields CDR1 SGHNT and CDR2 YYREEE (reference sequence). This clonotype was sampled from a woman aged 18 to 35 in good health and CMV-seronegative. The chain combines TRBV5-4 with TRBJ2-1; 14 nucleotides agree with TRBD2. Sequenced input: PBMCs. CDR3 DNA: TGTGCCAGCAGCCAGACTAGCGGGGGGGCCTATGAGCAGTTCTTC. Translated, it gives CASSQTSGGAYEQFF.